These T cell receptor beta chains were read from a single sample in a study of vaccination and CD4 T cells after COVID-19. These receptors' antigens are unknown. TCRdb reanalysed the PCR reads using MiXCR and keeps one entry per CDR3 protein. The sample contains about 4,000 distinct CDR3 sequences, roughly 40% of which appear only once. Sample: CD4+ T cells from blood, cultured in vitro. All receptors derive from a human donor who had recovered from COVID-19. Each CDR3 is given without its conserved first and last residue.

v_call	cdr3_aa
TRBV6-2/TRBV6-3	ASSQRPGGSRSTDTQY
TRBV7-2	ASSLSGVGNTEAF
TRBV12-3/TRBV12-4	ASSFTQGFRSPLH
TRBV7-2	ASSFQGGEETQY
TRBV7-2	ASSLDRARDSPLH
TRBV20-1	SARSGSPRETQY
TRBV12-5	ASGLVLGTGQNANYGYT
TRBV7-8	ASSLDDRTSLH
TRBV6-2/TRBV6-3	ASSKGSGNYGYT
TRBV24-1	ATSDSGTRADTQY
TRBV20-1	SALRTSGSRETQY
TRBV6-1	ASSEGWGSRGAQY
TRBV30	AWSPGSWETQY
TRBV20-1	SAQKQGANTEAF
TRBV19	ASRRIDRGRYNQPQH
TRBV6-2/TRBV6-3	ASSLVGPRGYEQY
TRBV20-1	SARTSEGGEQF
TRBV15	ATSRVDYEQY
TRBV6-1	ASSRSGGALGSGNTIY
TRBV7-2	ASSLARQGVSTEAF
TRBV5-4	ASSFLAGANTGELF
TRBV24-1	ATSSTYTGELF
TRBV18	ASSQQEGSSYEQY
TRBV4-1	ASSPQWLGGINQPQH